Following are 26 T cell receptor beta chains from one sample sequenced in a study of cytomegalovirus exposure and HLA in healthy donors. PCR amplification relied on 60 Vbeta primers (plus 13 Jbeta primers). Generated by immunoSEQ multiplex PCR, the TCRdb table keeps only in-frame clones and is missing some. The sample holds 150,000 or so clones, about 80% seen once. The sample was PBMCs. These receptors originate from a young man in good health and CMV-seropositive.

The V call is TRBV5-1, the J call TRBJ2-5; 7 bases are a match to TRBD2. CDR3 length: 14 amino acids. V shed 5 bases and J 5 bases; nucleotides not matched to a gene: 9. Germline V CDR1 and CDR2: SGHRS, YFSETQ. CDR3 region: CASREAGIVETQYF. DNA for the CDR3: TGCGCCAGCAGAGAAGCGGGAATTGTCGAGACCCAGTACTTC.

This clone was seen a few times. The gene calls are TRBV5-8 and TRBJ1-2; D is possibly TRBD1 (6 bases). CDR3 length: 14 residues. Germline CDR1 and CDR2: SGHTS and YDEGEE. The V gene lost 4 bases and the J gene lost 8 bases, with 18 bases spanning the gap. The CDR3 DNA sequence: TGTGCCAGCAGCACCGGACGAACAGGGAGAGGCTACACCTTC. Its translation: CASSTGRTGRGYTF.

This chain links TRBV6-5 with TRBJ2-7; 7 bases are a match to TRBD1. This CDR3 is 13 amino acids long. After removal of 5 bases from V and 5 bases from J, the junction contained 6 bases not matched to a gene. The germline CDR1 and CDR2 sequences are MNHEY and SVGAGI. CDR3 nucleotide sequence: TGTGCCAGCAGTCGGAACAGGGGAGACGAGCAGTACTTC. Residues: CASSRNRGDEQYF.

This chain joins TRBV7-8 and TRBJ2-3; 7 bases align to TRBD1. The CDR3 sequence is 18 residues long. Germline CDR1 SGHVS, CDR2 FQNEAQ. J lost 0 bases, V lost 0 bases, and 9 bases had no gene match. The CDR3 region is CASSLAFRGQTSTDTQYF. In DNA, the CDR3 is TGTGCCAGCAGCTTAGCTTTCCGGGGACAGACTAGCACAGATACGCAGTATTTT.

A single count supports this clone. J is TRBJ2-7 and V is TRBV5-6; 7 bases agree with TRBD2. V shed 3 bases and J 2 bases; nucleotides not matched to a gene: 11. The germline gives CDR1 SGHDT, CDR2 YYEEEE. CDR3 length: 16 amino acids. DNA of the CDR3: TGTGCCAGCAGCTCCGGGGGGAACCGCCTCACCTACGAGCAGTACTTC. Translation: CASSSGGNRLTYEQYF.

The J gene is TRBJ2-2, the V gene TRBV7-8; possible D gene TRBD2, 7 bases. V lost 4 bases and J lost 4, with 13 bases in between. CDR1 is SGHVS and CDR2 is FQNEAQ in the germline V gene. The CDR3 runs 15 residues. CDR3 sequence reads: CASSYVGGPTGELFF. CDR3 coding DNA: TGTGCCAGCAGCTACGTCGGGGGGCCCACCGGGGAGCTGTTTTTT.

V usage is TRBV15 and J usage is TRBJ2-2, with TRBD1 identical over 10 bases. The CDR3 is 14 residues long. J was trimmed by 6 bases and V by 4 bases; bases with no gene match: 2. In germline, CDR1 is LNHNV, CDR2 YYDKDF (reference sequence). The chain's CDR3 is CATSTGQGPGELFF. The DNA for the CDR3 is TGTGCCACCAGCACGGGACAGGGGCCCGGGGAGCTGTTTTTT. Combining the CDR3 with reference TRBV15 and TRBJ2-2 gives the whole variable domain DAMVIQNPRYQVTQFGKPVTLSCSQTLNHNVMYWYQQKSSQAPKLLFHYYDKDFNNEADTPDNFQSRRPNTSFCFLDIRSPGLGDTAMYLCATSTGQGPGELFFGEGSRLTVL.

This clone came up a few times. This rearrangement joins TRBV4-1 to TRBJ2-3; weak D call: TRBD1 (5 bases). Trimming removed 0 bases from V and 4 bases from J, with 14 bases in between. Germline V gene data show CDR1 as MGHRA and CDR2 as YSYEKL. The CDR3 is made up of 16 amino acids. The CDR3 is CASSQDQGSMADTQYF. The CDR3 DNA follows: TGCGCCAGCAGCCAAGATCAGGGTTCTATGGCAGATACGCAGTATTTT.

The genes are TRBV9 and TRBJ2-1, with TRBD2 as a possible D gene (6 bases). Trimming took 4 bases from V and 2 from J, leaving 16 bases between them. The CDR3 totals 16 residues. Per the germline V gene, CDR1 is SGDLS and CDR2 is YYNGEE. The CDR3 sequence: CASSPGSGGTYNEQFF. The CDR3 DNA reads as TGTGCCAGCAGCCCGGGTAGTGGGGGGACCTACAATGAGCAGTTCTTC. Based on the CDR3 plus reference TRBV9 and TRBJ2-1, the full variable domain is DSGVTQTPKHLITATGQRVTLRCSPRSGDLSVYWYQQSLDQGLQFLIQYYNGEERAKGNILERFSAQQFPDLHSELNLSSLELGDSALYFCASSPGSGGTYNEQFFGPGTRLTVL.

The V and J genes are TRBV19 and TRBJ2-7; D is undetermined. Trimming removed 2 bases from V and 0 bases from J, with 11 bases in between. The CDR3 covers 15 residues. Germline CDR1 is LNHDA and CDR2 is SQIVND (reference sequence). The CDR3 DNA is TGTGCCAGTAGTATATTTTTGGGCAGCTCCTACGAGCAGTACTTC. This translates into CASSIFLGSSYEQYF.

There are a few counts of this clone. This sequence joins TRBV10-1 and TRBJ1-3; D is unclear. Trimming took off 3 bases at V and 2 bases at J, with 5 bases between the two ends. The CDR3 length is 13 residues. CDR1 and CDR2 (germline): WNHNN, SYGVQD (reference sequence). The CDR3 spells CASSEYPGNTIYF. The CDR3 nucleotides are TGCGCCAGCAGTGAATATCCTGGAAACACCATATATTTT.

About this clone: Additional DNA sequences in this sample encode the identical CDR3. The chain links TRBV5-1 to TRBJ2-1; D unclear. The length of the CDR3 is 13 residues. V was shortened by 5 bases and J by 1 base, with 7 bases between the two germline ends. Germline CDR1 is SGHRS and CDR2 is YFSETQ. This CDR3 reads CASSLASYNEQFF. CDR3 in DNA: TGCGCCAGCAGTCTGGCATCCTACAATGAGCAGTTCTTC.

This clone was counted only a few times. The chain links TRBV6-1 to TRBJ2-7, with TRBD2 identical over 8 bases. The trim removed 5 bases at V and 7 bases at J, leaving 7 bases unmatched. This CDR3 is 13 amino acids long. Germline loops: CDR1 MNHNS, CDR2 SASEGT. CDR3 nucleotides: TGTGCCAGCAGTCCGGGGGGGGGCAGGGAGCAGTACTTC. Its protein is CASSPGGGREQYF.

The gene calls are TRBV19 and TRBJ2-2; TRBD1 might be the D (5 bases). This CDR3 spans 17 amino acids. V gave up 2 bases and J gave up 1 base, with 14 bases separating them. CDR1 and CDR2 from the germline V gene are LNHDA and SQIVND (reference sequence). CDR3 sequence: CASSINPARENTGELFF. The CDR3 DNA reads as TGTGCCAGTAGTATAAACCCCGCCAGGGAGAACACCGGGGAGCTGTTTTTT.

The chain uses TRBV5-1 and TRBJ1-2; TRBD1 might be the D (5 bases). V shed 0 bases and J shed 6 bases, with 12 bases lying between them. CDR1 SGHRS and CDR2 YFSETQ come from the germline V gene. The CDR3 totals 14 residues. In DNA form, the CDR3 reads TGCGCCAGCAGCTTGGTTACAGGCGGACATGGCTACACCTTC. Its protein product is CASSLVTGGHGYTF.

The rearrangement links TRBV5-6 to TRBJ2-7; unclear D gene. Germline V gives CDR1 SGHDT, CDR2 YYEEEE. This CDR3 contains 14 residues. Trimming removed 4 bases from V and 5 bases from J, with 16 bases in between. Here the CDR3 reads CASSPFGGENEQYF. In DNA form, the CDR3 reads TGTGCCAGCAGCCCGTTCGGCGGCGAAAACGAGCAGTACTTC.

This clone was counted only a few times. DNA of the CDR3: TGTGCCAGCAGCAGGACAGACGGTACCTACGAGCAGTACTTC. Protein: CASSRTDGTYEQYF. The J gene is TRBJ2-7, the V gene TRBV5-4; perhaps TRBD1 as D (6 bases). Germline loops: CDR1 SGHNT, CDR2 YYREEE (reference sequence). Between the trimmed V and J ends, which lost 4 bases and 2 bases, there was a span of 13 bases. The length of the CDR3 is 14 residues.

The chain combines TRBV18 with TRBJ2-1; D gene uncertain. The CDR3 loop spans 15 amino acids. CDR1 KGHSH and CDR2 LQKENI come from the germline V gene. Trimming left V 6 bases short and J 0 bases short, with 12 bases between. The CDR3 region has the DNA TGTGCCAGCTCCCCCTCGTCGGGCTCCTACAATGAGCAGTTCTTC. Amino acid sequence: CASSPSSGSYNEQFF.

The J gene is TRBJ1-1, the V gene TRBV19; tentative D call: TRBD1 (6 bases). Trimming removed 7 bases at V and 7 bases at J, with 10 bases between. This CDR3 comprises 11 residues. Germline-derived CDR1 and CDR2 are LNHDA and SQIVND (reference sequence). CDR3 nucleotide sequence: TGTGCCAGTACCAACAGGGTTGAAGCTTTCTTT. Its protein product is CASTNRVEAFF.

This clone was recorded only once. V is TRBV2 and J is TRBJ1-1, with 7 nucleotides matching TRBD1. This CDR3 has 14 amino acids. Germline trimming cut 0 bases from V and 5 bases from J; bases unmatched to any gene: 3. In germline, CDR1 is SNHLY, CDR2 FYNNEI. CDR3 sequence (DNA): TGTGCCAGCAGTGAAGCAGGGGGCCCGACTGAAGCTTTCTTT. This sequence encodes CASSEAGGPTEAFF.

J is TRBJ2-5 and V is TRBV6-5; a weak D match, TRBD2 (6 bases). CDR1 and CDR2 (germline): MNHEY, SVGAGI. The germline V and J ends were trimmed by 3 bases and 2 bases, with 16 bases remaining between them. The CDR3 runs to 16 residues. CDR3 sequence reads: CASSYSGGVRQETQYF. The CDR3 region has the DNA TGTGCCAGCAGTTATTCCGGCGGGGTAAGACAAGAGACCCAGTACTTC.

V usage is TRBV30 and J usage is TRBJ2-4, with TRBD2 matching over 14 bases. CDR3 length equals 14 residues. The germline V gene has CDR1 GTSNPN and CDR2 SVGIG (reference sequence). J gave up 6 bases and V 6 bases, and 4 bases lay outside the gene matches. CDR3 amino acids: CACRLAGGLNIQYF. In DNA form, the CDR3 reads TGTGCCTGCCGACTAGCGGGAGGGCTAAACATTCAGTACTTC.

The V and J genes are TRBV9 and TRBJ2-1, with 7 bases that match TRBD2. Germline V CDR1 and CDR2: SGDLS, YYNGEE. J lost 0 bases, V lost 3 bases, and 3 bases had no gene match. The CDR3 contains 15 residues. CDR3 sequence: CASSAGTNSYNEQFF. In DNA, the CDR3 is TGTGCCAGCAGCGCCGGGACTAACTCCTACAATGAGCAGTTCTTC.

Points on this clone: The conserved final phenylalanine or tryptophan is absent from the CDR3, which likely points to a read error. The rearrangement uses TRBV7-6 and TRBJ1-6; unclear D gene. V gave up 5 bases and J gave up 12 bases, with 17 bases separating them. The CDR3 has 14 residues. CDR1 and CDR2 (germline): SGHVS, FNYEAQ. CDR3 nucleotide sequence: TGTGCCAGCAGCAAACTGGGAGGGTGGGGACCCCTCCACCTT. The encoded protein is CASSKLGGWGPLHL.

The genes are TRBV10-3 and TRBJ2-4; TRBD1 matches at 8 bases. J was trimmed by 2 bases and V by 10 bases; bases with no gene match: 19. The CDR3 spans 18 residues. The V gene's germline CDR1 is ENHRY and CDR2 SYGVKD. Here the CDR3 DNA reads TGTGCCACCCCGGCTCCCAGGGGGCTTTCAGGAACCAAAAACATTCAGTACTTC. Amino acid sequence: CATPAPRGLSGTKNIQYF.

V and J are TRBV7-7 and TRBJ1-3; D remains unclear. CDR1 is SSHAT, CDR2 FNYEAQ, per germline (reference sequence). V lost 2 bases and J lost 0, with 14 bases in between. The CDR3 contains 17 residues. The CDR3 region is CASSLRLEQSSGNTIYF. The CDR3 nucleotides are TGTGCCAGCAGCTTACGTCTGGAACAGTCCTCTGGAAACACCATATATTTT.